This T cell receptor (beta chain) was observed in a study of T cells after yellow fever vaccination. Study-level background: Libraries from low-cell-number fractions were prepared with the SMART-Seq v4 Ultra Low Input RNA kit. Study findings and constraints: Booster samples showed a return of most primary-vaccination clones (about 96% CD4, 70% to 90% CD8).

TCRdb used MiXCR to reprocess the 5' RACE reads, holding one entry per CDR3 protein. Of 360,000 or so distinct CDR3 sequences detected, 11% appear once; the ten largest clones hold 18%. The CDR3 covers 14 residues. Germline values: CDR1 DFQATT, CDR2 SNEGSKA (reference sequence). With 2 bases removed from V and 6 bases from J, the gap between germline ends came to 15 bases. This clonotype came up a few times. Its antigen is not identified. The source was PBMCs, collected on the day of the first yellow fever vaccination. The gene calls are TRBV20-1 and TRBJ2-3; D is possibly TRBD2 (6 bases). The TCR originated in a man aged 18-30 years who received the YFV17D yellow fever vaccine. The CDR3: CSARSGGGLDTQYF. CDR3 in DNA: TGCAGTGCTAGATCCGGGGGTGGTTTGGATACGCAGTATTTT.